The present TCR beta chain was sequenced within a study of cytomegalovirus exposure and HLA in healthy donors. The PCR contained 60 Vbeta and 13 Jbeta primers. TCRdb keeps only in-frame clones here, not all; method: immunoSEQ multiplex PCR. Seen in this sample are under 70,000 clones; the ten most common clones hold approximately 2.1%. This CDR3 comprises 15 residues. Germline CDR1 SGHRS, CDR2 YFSETQ. Trimming pared 1 base from V and 6 bases from J, leaving 17 bases between. Notes on the study in general: An analysis that came later showed most CMV-associated TCR beta chains appearing HLA-restricted. Later analysis demonstrated an association between a missense DCLRE1C variant and TCR beta V- and J-gene trimming.

A note on this clone: As yet, its antigen is unknown.

V is TRBV5-1 and J is TRBJ2-7; a weak D match, TRBD2 (5 bases). The TCR comes from a woman under 30 in good health and CMV-seronegative. The sequenced sample consisted of PBMCs. This CDR3 reads CASSLSEYRGREQYF. Here the CDR3 DNA reads TGCGCCAGCAGCTTGTCCGAGTATCGGGGTCGCGAGCAGTACTTC.